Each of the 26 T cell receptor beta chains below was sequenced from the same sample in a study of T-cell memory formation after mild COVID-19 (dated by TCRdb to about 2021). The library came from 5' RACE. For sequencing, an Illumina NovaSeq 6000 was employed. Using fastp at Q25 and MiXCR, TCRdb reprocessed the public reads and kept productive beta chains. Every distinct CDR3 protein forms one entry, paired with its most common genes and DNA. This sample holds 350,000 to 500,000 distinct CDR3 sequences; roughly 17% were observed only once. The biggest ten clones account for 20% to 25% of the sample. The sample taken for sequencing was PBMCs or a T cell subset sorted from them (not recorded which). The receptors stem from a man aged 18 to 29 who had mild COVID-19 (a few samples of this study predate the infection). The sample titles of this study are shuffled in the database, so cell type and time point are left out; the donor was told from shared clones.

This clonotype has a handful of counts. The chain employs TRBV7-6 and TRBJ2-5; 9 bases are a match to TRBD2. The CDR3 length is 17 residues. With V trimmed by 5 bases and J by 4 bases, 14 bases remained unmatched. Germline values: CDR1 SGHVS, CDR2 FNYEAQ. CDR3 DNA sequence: TGTGCCAGCAGCCTCGGGTTAGCGGGGGTCTCGGGAGAGACCCAGTACTTC. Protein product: CASSLGLAGVSGETQYF.

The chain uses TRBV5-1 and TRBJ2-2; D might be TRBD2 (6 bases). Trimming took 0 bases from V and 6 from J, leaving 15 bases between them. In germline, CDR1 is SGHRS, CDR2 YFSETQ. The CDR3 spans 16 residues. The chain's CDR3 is CASSLGVSGLAGELFF. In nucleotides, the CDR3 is TGCGCCAGCAGCTTGGGGGTTAGCGGTCTGGCCGGGGAGCTGTTTTTT.

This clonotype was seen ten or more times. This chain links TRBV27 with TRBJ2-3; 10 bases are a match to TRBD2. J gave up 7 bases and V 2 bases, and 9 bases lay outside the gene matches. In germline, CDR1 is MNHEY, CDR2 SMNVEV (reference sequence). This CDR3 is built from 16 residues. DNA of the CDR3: TGTGCCAGCAGTTTAAATCCAGCGGGGGGGCCAAATACGCAGTATTTT. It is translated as CASSLNPAGGPNTQYF.

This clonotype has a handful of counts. CDR3 amino acids: CSARRQYQETQYF. CDR3 sequence (DNA): TGCAGTGCTAGGAGGCAGTACCAAGAGACCCAGTACTTC. This chain connects TRBV20-1 to TRBJ2-5; no reliable D call. This CDR3 spans 13 amino acids. The V end was cut by 3 bases, the J end by 0 bases, with 8 bases between. Germline V CDR1 and CDR2: DFQATT, SNEGSKA (reference sequence).

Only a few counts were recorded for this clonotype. The CDR3 sequence: CASSGGTGPSYNEQFF. In DNA, the CDR3 is TGCGCCAGCAGCGGGGGTACAGGGCCCTCCTACAATGAGCAGTTCTTC. The gene calls are TRBV5-1 and TRBJ2-1, with D possibly matching TRBD1 (6 bases). The CDR3 consists of 16 residues. Trimming removed 4 bases at V and 0 bases at J, with 14 bases between. CDR1 and CDR2 from the germline V gene are SGHRS and YFSETQ.

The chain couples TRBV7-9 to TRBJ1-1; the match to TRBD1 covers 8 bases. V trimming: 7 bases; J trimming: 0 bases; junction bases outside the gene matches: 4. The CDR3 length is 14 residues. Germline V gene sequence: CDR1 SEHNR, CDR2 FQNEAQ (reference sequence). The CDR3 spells CASILTGVNTEAFF. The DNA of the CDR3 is TGTGCCAGCATCCTGACAGGGGTGAACACTGAAGCTTTCTTT.

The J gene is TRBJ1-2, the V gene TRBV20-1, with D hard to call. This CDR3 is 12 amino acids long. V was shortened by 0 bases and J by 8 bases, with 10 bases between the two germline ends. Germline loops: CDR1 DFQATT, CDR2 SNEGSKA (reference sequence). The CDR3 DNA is TGCAGTGCTAGAGATATGCTGGTAGGCTACACCTTC. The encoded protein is CSARDMLVGYTF.

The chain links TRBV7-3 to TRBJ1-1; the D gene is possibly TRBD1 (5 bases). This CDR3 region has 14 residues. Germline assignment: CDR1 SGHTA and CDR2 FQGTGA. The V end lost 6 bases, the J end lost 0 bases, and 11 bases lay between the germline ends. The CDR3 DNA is TGTGCCAGCAGAAAAGACAGCATGAACACTGAAGCTTTCTTT. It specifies CASRKDSMNTEAFF.

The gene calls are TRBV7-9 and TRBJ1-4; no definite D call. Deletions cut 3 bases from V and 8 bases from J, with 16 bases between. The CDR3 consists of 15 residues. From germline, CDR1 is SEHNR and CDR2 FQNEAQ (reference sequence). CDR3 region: CASSFDHGPGEKLFF. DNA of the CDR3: TGTGCCAGCAGCTTCGACCATGGTCCGGGCGAAAAACTGTTTTTT.

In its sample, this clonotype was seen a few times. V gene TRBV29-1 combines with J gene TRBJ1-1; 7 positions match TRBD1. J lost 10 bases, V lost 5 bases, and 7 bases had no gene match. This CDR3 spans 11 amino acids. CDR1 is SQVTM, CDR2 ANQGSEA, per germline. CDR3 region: CSVWDSPRAFF. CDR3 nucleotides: TGCAGCGTTTGGGACAGCCCGAGAGCTTTCTTT.

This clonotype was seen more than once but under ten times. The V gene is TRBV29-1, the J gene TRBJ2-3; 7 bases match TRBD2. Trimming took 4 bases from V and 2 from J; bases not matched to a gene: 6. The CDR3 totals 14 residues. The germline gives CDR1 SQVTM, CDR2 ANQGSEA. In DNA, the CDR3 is TGCAGCGTTGCCCAAGGGACTAACACAGATACGCAGTATTTT. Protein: CSVAQGTNTDTQYF.

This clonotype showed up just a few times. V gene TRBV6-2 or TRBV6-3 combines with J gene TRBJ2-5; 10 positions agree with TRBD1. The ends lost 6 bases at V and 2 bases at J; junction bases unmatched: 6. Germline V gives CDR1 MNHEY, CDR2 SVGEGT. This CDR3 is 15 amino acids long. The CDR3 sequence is CASSRGTGAQETQYF. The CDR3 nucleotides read TGTGCCAGCAGCCGCGGGACAGGGGCGCAAGAGACCCAGTACTTC.

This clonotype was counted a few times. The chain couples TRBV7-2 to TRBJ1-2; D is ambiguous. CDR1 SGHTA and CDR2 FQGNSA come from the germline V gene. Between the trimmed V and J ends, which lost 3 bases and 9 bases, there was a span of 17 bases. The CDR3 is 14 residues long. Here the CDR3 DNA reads TGTGCCAGCAGCTTGGAGGGTGTGGCTCGGAGCTACACCTTC. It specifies CASSLEGVARSYTF.

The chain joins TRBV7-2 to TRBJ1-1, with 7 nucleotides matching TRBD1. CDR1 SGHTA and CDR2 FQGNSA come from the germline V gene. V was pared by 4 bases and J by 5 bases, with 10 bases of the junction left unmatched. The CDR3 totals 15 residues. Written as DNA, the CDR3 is TGTGCCAGCAGCTCGGAGACAGGGTATCGGACTGAAGCTTTCTTT. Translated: CASSSETGYRTEAFF. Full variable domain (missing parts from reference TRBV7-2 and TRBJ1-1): GAGVSQSPSNKVTEKGKDVELRCDPISGHTALYWYRQSLGQGLEFLIYFQGNSAPDKSGLPSDRFSAERTGGSVSTLTIQRTQQEDSAVYLCASSSETGYRTEAFFGQGTRLTVV.

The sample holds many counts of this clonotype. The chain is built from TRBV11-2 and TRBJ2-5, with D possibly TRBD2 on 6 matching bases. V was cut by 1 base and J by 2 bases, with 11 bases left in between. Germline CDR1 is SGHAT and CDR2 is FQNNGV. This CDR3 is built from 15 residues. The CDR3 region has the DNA TGTGCCAGCAGCTTAGCCCCTGGGGGGCAAGAGACCCAGTACTTC. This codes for CASSLAPGGQETQYF.

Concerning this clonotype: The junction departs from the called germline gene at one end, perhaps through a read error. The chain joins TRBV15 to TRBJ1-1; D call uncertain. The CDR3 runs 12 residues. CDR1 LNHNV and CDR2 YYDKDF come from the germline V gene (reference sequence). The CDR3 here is CATSRTFGAMIF. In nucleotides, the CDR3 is TGTGCCACCAGCAGAACGTTCGGCGCAATGATCTTT.

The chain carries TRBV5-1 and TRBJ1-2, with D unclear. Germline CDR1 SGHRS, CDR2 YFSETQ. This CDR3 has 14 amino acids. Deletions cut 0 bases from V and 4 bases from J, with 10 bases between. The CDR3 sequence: CASSLGQPSYGYTF. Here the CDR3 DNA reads TGCGCCAGCAGCTTGGGACAACCTTCCTATGGCTACACCTTC.

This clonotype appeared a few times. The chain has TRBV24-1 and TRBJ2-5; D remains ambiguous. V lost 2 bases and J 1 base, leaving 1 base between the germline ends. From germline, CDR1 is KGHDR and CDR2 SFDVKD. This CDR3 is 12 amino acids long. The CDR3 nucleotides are TGTGCCACCAGTGATTCCCAAGAGACCCAGTACTTC. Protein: CATSDSQETQYF.

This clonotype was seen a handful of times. CDR3 bases: TGTGCCAGCAGTTACAGGGGGGGGCCAGAGACCCAGTACTTC. Translating gives CASSYRGGPETQYF. The chain joins TRBV6-5 to TRBJ2-5; possible D gene TRBD2, 7 bases. In germline, CDR1 is MNHEY, CDR2 SVGAGI. V was clipped by 2 bases and J by 4 bases, with 11 bases between them. CDR3 length: 14 residues.

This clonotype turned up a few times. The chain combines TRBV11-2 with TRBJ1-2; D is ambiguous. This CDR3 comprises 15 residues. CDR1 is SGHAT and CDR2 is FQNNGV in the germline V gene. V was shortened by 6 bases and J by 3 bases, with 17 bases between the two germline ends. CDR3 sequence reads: CASSLSEVAYYGYTF. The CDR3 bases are TGTGCCAGCAGTCTCTCTGAGGTAGCCTACTATGGCTACACCTTC.

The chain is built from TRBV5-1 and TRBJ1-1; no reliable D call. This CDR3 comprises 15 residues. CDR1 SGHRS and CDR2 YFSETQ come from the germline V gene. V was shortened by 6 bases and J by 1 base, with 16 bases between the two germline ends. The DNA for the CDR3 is TGCGCCAGCAAAAAAAGGGTCGCTTCGAACACTGAAGCTTTCTTT. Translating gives CASKKRVASNTEAFF.

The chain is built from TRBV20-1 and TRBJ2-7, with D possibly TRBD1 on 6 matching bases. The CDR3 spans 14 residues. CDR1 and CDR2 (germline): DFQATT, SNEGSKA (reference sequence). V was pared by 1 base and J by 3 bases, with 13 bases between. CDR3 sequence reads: CSARVMDSRYEQYF. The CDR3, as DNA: TGCAGTGCTAGAGTAATGGACAGTCGCTACGAGCAGTACTTC.

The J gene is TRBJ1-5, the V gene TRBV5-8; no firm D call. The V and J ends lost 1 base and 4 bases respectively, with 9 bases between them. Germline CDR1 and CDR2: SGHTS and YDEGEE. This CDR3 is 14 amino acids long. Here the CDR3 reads CASSLLLSNQPQHF. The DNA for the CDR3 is TGTGCCAGCAGCTTGTTACTGTCGAATCAGCCCCAGCATTTT. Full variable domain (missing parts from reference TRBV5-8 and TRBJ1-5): EAGVTQSPTHLIKTRGQQATLRCSPISGHTSVYWYQQALGLGLQFLLWYDEGEERNRGNFPPRFSGRQFPNYSSELNVNALELEDSALYLCASSLLLSNQPQHFGDGTRLSIL.

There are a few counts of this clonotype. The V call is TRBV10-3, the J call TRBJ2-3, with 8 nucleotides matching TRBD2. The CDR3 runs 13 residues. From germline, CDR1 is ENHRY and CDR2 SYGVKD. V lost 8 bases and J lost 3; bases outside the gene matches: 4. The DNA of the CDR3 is TGTGCCATCCGGGGGGGCGGGACAGATACGCAGTATTTT. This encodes CAIRGGGTDTQYF.

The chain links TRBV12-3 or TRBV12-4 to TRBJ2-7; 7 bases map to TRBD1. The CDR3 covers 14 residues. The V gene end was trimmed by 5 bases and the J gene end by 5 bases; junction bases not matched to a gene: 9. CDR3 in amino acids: CASSRQGIFHEQYF. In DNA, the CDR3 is TGTGCCAGCAGTAGACAGGGTATCTTTCACGAGCAGTACTTC.

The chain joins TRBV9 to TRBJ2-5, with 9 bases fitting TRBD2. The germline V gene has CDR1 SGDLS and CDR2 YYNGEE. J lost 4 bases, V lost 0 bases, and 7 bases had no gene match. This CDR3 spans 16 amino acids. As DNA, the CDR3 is TGTGCCAGCAGCGTAGCCGGCGGGGGGGCTCCAGAGACCCAGTACTTC. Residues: CASSVAGGGAPETQYF.